This entry lists 8 T cell receptor beta chains sequenced from one sample in a study of memory CD4+ T cells and cytomegalovirus serostatus. The table came from immunoSEQ multiplex PCR; TCRdb's copy has only in-frame clones and leaves some out. The sample records around 53,000 clones, 70% to 80% being singletons. The sort gate was single viable CD3+CD4+CD8-CD45RO+ cells for memory CD4+ T cells. What was sequenced was memory CD4+ T cells from blood. Every receptor here comes from an adult in good health and CMV-seronegative.

The V and J genes are TRBV28 and TRBJ1-4; the match to TRBD1 covers 7 bases. CDR1 and CDR2 (germline): MDHEN, SYDVKM. Unmatched junction bases numbered 17, after V lost 4 bases and J lost 3 bases. This CDR3 comprises 19 residues. The chain's CDR3 is CASSSSSLQGITANEKLFF. CDR3 nucleotide sequence: TGTGCCAGCAGTTCTTCAAGCCTACAGGGGATAACGGCTAATGAAAAACTGTTTTTT. Together with reference TRBV28 and TRBJ1-4, the CDR3 gives the full variable domain: DVKVTQSSRYLVKRTGEKVFLECVQDMDHENMFWYRQDPGLGLRLIYFSYDVKMKEKGDIPEGYSVSREKKERFSLILESASTNQTSMYLCASSSSSLQGITANEKLFFGSGTQLSVL.

J is TRBJ1-2 and V is TRBV6-1, with TRBD1 as a possible D gene (6 bases). Deletions cut 0 bases from V and 7 bases from J, with 15 bases between. The CDR3 is made up of 15 amino acids. Germline V CDR1 and CDR2: MNHNS, SASEGT. The CDR3 coding sequence is TGTGCCAGCAGTGAAGCTGGGGGCTGGAGATCTGGCTACACCTTC. It yields the protein CASSEAGGWRSGYTF.

This clone was counted at least ten times. V is TRBV6-5 and J is TRBJ2-6, with no clear D. The CDR3 has 14 amino acids. The V gene's germline CDR1 is MNHEY and CDR2 SVGAGI. V dropped 6 bases and J dropped 0 bases, with 6 bases sitting between them. Here the CDR3 reads CASRPSSGANVLTF. CDR3 coding DNA: TGTGCCAGCAGACCGAGCTCTGGGGCCAACGTCCTGACTTTC.

The chain combines TRBV16 with TRBJ2-2; D not certain. Deletions cut 6 bases from V and 4 bases from J, with 9 bases between. This CDR3 spans 13 amino acids. Germline lookup yields CDR1 KGHSY and CDR2 FQNENV. The chain's CDR3 is CASSPTSTGELFF. The CDR3 DNA follows: TGTGCCAGCAGTCCGACCAGCACCGGGGAGCTGTTTTTT.

The J gene is TRBJ2-1, the V gene TRBV4-1; maybe TRBD2 (5 bases). Germline V gene sequence: CDR1 MGHRA, CDR2 YSYEKL. The CDR3 consists of 15 residues. Trimming shortened V by 4 bases and J by 0 bases, and 10 bases separated the two germline ends. The CDR3 here is CASSRLATSYNEQFF. The CDR3 region has the DNA TGCGCCAGCAGCCGTCTAGCCACCTCCTACAATGAGCAGTTCTTC.

The chain joins TRBV9 to TRBJ2-1, with 16 bases that match TRBD2. The length of the CDR3 is 18 residues. The germline CDR1 and CDR2 sequences are SGDLS and YYNGEE. J gave up 5 bases and V 3 bases, and 8 bases lay outside the gene matches. The CDR3 here is CASSAGLAGGPVDNEQFF. The CDR3 DNA is TGTGCCAGCAGCGCGGGACTAGCGGGAGGGCCCGTCGACAATGAGCAGTTCTTC.

The rearrangement joins TRBV5-1 to TRBJ2-2, with 8 nucleotides matching TRBD1. Germline-derived CDR1 and CDR2 are SGHRS and YFSETQ. The J segment lost 4 bases and the V segment lost 1 base, leaving 3 bases of the junction unmatched. The CDR3 has 15 amino acids. This CDR3 reads CASSLTGGFTGELFF. Written as DNA, the CDR3 is TGCGCCAGCAGCTTGACAGGGGGATTCACCGGGGAGCTGTTTTTT. Filled out from reference TRBV5-1 and TRBJ2-2, the complete variable domain reads KAGVTQTPRYLIKTRGQQVTLSCSPISGHRSVSWYQQTPGQGLQFLFEYFSETQRNKGNFPGRFSGRQFSNSRSEMNVSTLELGDSALYLCASSLTGGFTGELFFGEGSRLTVL.

The chain combines TRBV15 with TRBJ1-2; D not resolved. Trimming cost V 0 bases and J 5 bases, with 7 bases left between them. This CDR3 spans 13 amino acids. Germline V CDR1 and CDR2: LNHNV, YYDKDF (reference sequence). CDR3 coding DNA: TGTGCCACCAGCAGAGATTTGACATATGGCTACACCTTC. Translated, it gives CATSRDLTYGYTF. Based on the CDR3 plus reference TRBV15 and TRBJ1-2, the full variable domain is DAMVIQNPRYQVTQFGKPVTLSCSQTLNHNVMYWYQQKSSQAPKLLFHYYDKDFNNEADTPDNFQSRRPNTSFCFLDIRSPGLGDTAMYLCATSRDLTYGYTFGSGTRLTVV.